This record covers a single TCR beta chain. Its antigen is not known. This entry is derived from a study of shared clonotypes between healthy human individuals. Study-wide points: The authors sampled blood alone, and tissue repertoires likely differ.

The CDR3 loop spans 16 amino acids. V was cut by 0 bases and J by 2 bases, with 14 bases left in between. In germline, CDR1 is SGHDT, CDR2 YYEEEE. Among the donors, all were Caucasian adults who lived in Nashville, Tennessee. Clones were sequenced by immunoSEQ multiplex PCR, and TCRdb holds only the in-frame ones, with some missing. The data contain hundreds of thousands of clones, about 96% of them seen just once; the ten biggest clones take up 0.06%. The sequence was collected from a woman in her 30s in good health. The V and J genes are TRBV5-6 and TRBJ1-2; D is unclear. Input material: naive CD4+ T cells sorted from blood. Subset here: CD45RA+ positively selected. As DNA, the CDR3 is TGTGCCAGCAGCTTGGATTTTCTGGACGGCAACTATGGCTACACCTTC. Protein sequence: CASSLDFLDGNYGYTF.